This is a list of T cell receptor beta chains from one sample in a study of shared clonotypes between healthy human individuals. Assay used: immunoSEQ multiplex PCR; TCRdb lists only in-frame clones, some missing. Of about 980,000 clones in the sample, about three quarters were seen once. The sample was memory CD4+ T cells sorted from blood. These TCRs come from a man aged 18 to 30 in good health. Each CDR3 is given without its conserved first and last residue. Each record gives: V gene, D gene, CDR3 protein. D genes are given only for firm matches.

TRBV7-9 TRBD2 ASSFGTSGTNEQF
TRBV10-2 - ASRGGLPGELF
TRBV5-1 - ASSLAPLELNEKLF
TRBV10-1 - ASSEGGEQF
TRBV28 - ASNVGGSSYEQY
TRBV6-5 - ASSYSLGNYGYT
TRBV7-9 - ASSLEGLNQPQH
TRBV5-3 - ARSSRASWATEAF
TRBV28 - ASTIGGAVNSPLH
TRBV9 TRBD2 ASGDLAGATGELF
TRBV6-1 - ASSDLDTPSYNEQF
TRBV18 - ASSPKTLYEQF
TRBV7-2 TRBD2 ASSPRLAGTDTQY
TRBV2 - ASSNRYTDTQY
TRBV9 TRBD2 ASSGSGTNTGELF
TRBV7-8 - ASSFDSLGGQY
TRBV7-9 - ASSLRQGGTNEKLF
TRBV5-1 - ASSLGGAQREQY
TRBV13 - ASSWGPHNEKLF
TRBV30 TRBD2 AWSVGGRGPDTQY
TRBV10-1 - ASSEALSSYNSPLH
TRBV6-5 TRBD1 ASRDRGGGYT
TRBV6-1 - ASAWTAEAF
TRBV6-5 - ASSYSRREDGYT
TRBV18 TRBD2 ASSPSGGAPDTQY
TRBV5-3 - ARSPMSRRDKNNSPLH
TRBV9 - ASSVEERTASTQY
TRBV10-2 - ASTPGQTYTDTQY
TRBV2 TRBD1 ASRATRQGDEQY
TRBV6-1 - ASSARGTLNSYEQY
TRBV9 - ASSVGSGNTIY
TRBV7-9 - ASSPSEGGGYT
TRBV6-6 TRBD1 AARDSSYEQY
TRBV13 TRBD1 ASSLHSGQGNQAQH
TRBV28 - ASSLFQVAKETQY
TRBV10-2 TRBD2 ATKGGLGVYNEQF
TRBV5-6 TRBD2 ASSLELAGAVDTQY
TRBV19 - ASSPRDIGMNEQY
TRBV7-9 TRBD1 ASRPTGGTEAF
TRBV2 TRBD2 ATKTSGGALETQY
TRBV4-1 - ASSSRLDGYT
TRBV5-1 TRBD2 ASSKGSGGTGELF
TRBV6-5 - ASSYSPGVTYEQY
TRBV11-2 - ASSFALNTEAF
TRBV7-8 - ASSPSGATNTGELF
TRBV15 - ATSSRESYEQY
TRBV14 TRBD2 ASSQDRPGGGDTQY
TRBV7-9 - ASSTDRTYTDTQY
TRBV18 - ASSPYPGATAF
TRBV7-2 - ASSLTGYSYEQY
TRBV9 - ASSPLHQNPTEAF
TRBV25-1 TRBD1 ASIIPQGVPGYT
TRBV10-3 - AIRQNTGELF
TRBV6-5 TRBD1 ASRGTGGAQY
TRBV27 - ASSFRGSPGDGYT
TRBV5-4 TRBD1 ASSAGQNYGYT
TRBV28 - ASSLQETQY
TRBV5-1 TRBD2 ASSLIWTSGGGEQF
TRBV5-4 TRBD1 ASRTGTGTNEQF